Listed below are T cell receptor beta chains from one sample, sequenced in a study of blood T cells in healthy people across ages. One entry per CDR3 protein, called by TCRdb with MiXCR from the 5' RACE reads. The sample has approximately 350,000 distinct CDR3 sequences; roughly half are singletons. Material: blood. The receptors here all came from a man aged 55 to 70 in good health. The CDR3 runs from the conserved cysteine through the conserved F or W. The order of the fields is D gene, clone size, J gene, V gene, CDR3 DNA, CDR3 protein. D genes are given only for firm matches. Size is omitted from some rows. Given values are once, few, many or a class for expanded clones.

D: NA; size: NA; J: TRBJ2-7; V: TRBV6-5; DNA: TGTGCCAGCAGTTACTCGAGGGGTGAGCAGTACTTC; CDR3: CASSYSRGEQYF
D: NA; size: NA; J: TRBJ2-1; V: TRBV7-9; DNA: TGTGCCAGCAGCTTAAGCACGGGAGATTCGTACAATGAGCAGTTCTTC; CDR3: CASSLSTGDSYNEQFF
D: NA; size: few; J: TRBJ1-5; V: TRBV20-1; DNA: TGCAGTGCTGGGGGAAAAGGGCATCAGCCCCAGCATTTT; CDR3: CSAGGKGHQPQHF
D: TRBD2; size: NA; J: TRBJ2-7; V: TRBV11-2; DNA: TGTGCCAGCAGCCGAACCTCTAGCGGGGCTCTAGGGAATGAGCAGTACTTC; CDR3: CASSRTSSGALGNEQYF
D: NA; size: few; J: TRBJ2-1; V: TRBV3-1; DNA: TGTGCCAGCAGCCAAGATGTTATGCTGGGGGCCGGGGCCTACAATGAGCAGTTCTTC; CDR3: CASSQDVMLGAGAYNEQFF
D: NA; size: NA; J: TRBJ1-1; V: TRBV7-2; DNA: TGTGCCAGCAGCTTTTTCACTGAAGCTTTCTTT; CDR3: CASSFFTEAFF
D: TRBD1; size: NA; J: TRBJ2-1; V: TRBV28; DNA: TGTGCCAGCAGCGGGACAGTCTACAATGAGCAGTTCTTC; CDR3: CASSGTVYNEQFF
D: NA; size: few; J: TRBJ2-7; V: TRBV4-3; DNA: TGCGCCAGCAGCCAAGAAGGGGGGCGTCGCCTCGAGCAGTACTTC; CDR3: CASSQEGGRRLEQYF
D: TRBD1; size: NA; J: TRBJ2-5; V: TRBV29-1; DNA: TGCTGCGTTGATTCGGCAGGGGGTGTGGGGACCCAGTACTTC; CDR3: CCVDSAGGVGTQYF
D: NA; size: few; J: TRBJ1-1; V: TRBV7-9; DNA: TGTGCCAGCAGCTTAGCAACGGGGGAAGCTTTCTTT; CDR3: CASSLATGEAFF
D: NA; size: few; J: TRBJ2-1; V: TRBV3-1; DNA: TGTGCCAGCAGCCCTACGGTCCAACAAAGGTACAATGAGCAGTTCTTC; CDR3: CASSPTVQQRYNEQFF
D: TRBD2; size: few; J: TRBJ2-3; V: TRBV6-2/TRBV6-3; DNA: TGTGCCAGCAGTAAAAGACTAGCGGGAGATAGCACAGATACGCAGTATTTT; CDR3: CASSKRLAGDSTDTQYF
D: NA; size: NA; J: TRBJ2-2; V: TRBV6-6; DNA: TGTGCCAGCAGTTCAGGACTAAACACCGGGGAGCTGTTTTTT; CDR3: CASSSGLNTGELFF
D: NA; size: few; J: TRBJ2-7; V: TRBV20-1; DNA: TGCAGTGCTAGGGAAGACAGGATCAGCTCCTACGAGCAGTACTTC; CDR3: CSAREDRISSYEQYF
D: TRBD1; size: NA; J: TRBJ2-5; V: TRBV7-2; DNA: TGTGCCAGCAGGAGTGGACAGGGGAAAGAGACCCAGTACTTC; CDR3: CASRSGQGKETQYF
D: NA; size: NA; J: TRBJ2-7; V: TRBV20-1; DNA: TGCAGTGCTAGCCCTTCACAGGCGAGGAGCTCCTACGAGCAGTACTTC; CDR3: CSASPSQARSSYEQYF
D: NA; size: many; J: TRBJ2-1; V: TRBV21-1; DNA: TGTGCCAGCAGCATCGAGCGGGGGGCTAAATACAATGAGCAGTTCTTC; CDR3: CASSIERGAKYNEQFF
D: NA; size: many; J: TRBJ1-2; V: TRBV20-1; DNA: TGCAGTGCTAGAGATAACCAGGGCCACTATGGCTACACCTTC; CDR3: CSARDNQGHYGYTF
D: TRBD1; size: NA; J: TRBJ1-1; V: TRBV27; DNA: TGTGCCAGCAGGTCGGACTCGGGACAGGTAAACACTGAAGCTTTCTTT; CDR3: CASRSDSGQVNTEAFF
D: NA; size: few; J: TRBJ2-1; V: TRBV10-3; DNA: TGTGCCATCAGTGAGTCGATTGGGGGCGCGGGTTACAATGAGCAGTTCTTC; CDR3: CAISESIGGAGYNEQFF
D: NA; size: many; J: TRBJ2-5; V: TRBV27; DNA: TGTGCCAGCAGTTTCCCGGGGGAGACCCAGTACTTC; CDR3: CASSFPGETQYF
D: TRBD1; size: medium-sized; J: TRBJ2-3; V: TRBV20-1; DNA: TGCAGTGCGCCACAGGGGCAAACTAGCACAGATACGCAGTATTTT; CDR3: CSAPQGQTSTDTQYF
D: NA; size: NA; J: TRBJ2-7; V: TRBV7-2; DNA: TGTGCCAGCAGCTTCGTGGGGGCACTCTACGAGCAGTACTTC; CDR3: CASSFVGALYEQYF
D: TRBD1; size: NA; J: TRBJ1-1; V: TRBV4-2; DNA: TGTGCCAGCAGCCGTCAGACAGGGGGGACTGAAGCTTTCTTT; CDR3: CASSRQTGGTEAFF
D: NA; size: once; J: TRBJ2-4; V: TRBV20-1; DNA: TGCAGTGCTAGAGACCCATCCCTAGCCAAAAACATTCAGTACTTC; CDR3: CSARDPSLAKNIQYF
D: TRBD1; size: NA; J: TRBJ1-3; V: TRBV20-1; DNA: TGCAGTGCTCCTCGACAGGGAGACACCATATATTTT; CDR3: CSAPRQGDTIYF
D: NA; size: NA; J: TRBJ2-7; V: TRBV10-3; DNA: TGTGCCATCAGAGAGCTCCTGGGCGAGCAGTACTTC; CDR3: CAIRELLGEQYF
D: NA; size: NA; J: TRBJ2-3; V: TRBV12-3/TRBV12-4; DNA: TGTGCCAGCAGTTTATTCGCCGGAGATACGCAGTATTTT; CDR3: CASSLFAGDTQYF
D: NA; size: NA; J: TRBJ2-7; V: TRBV4-2; DNA: TGTGCCAGCAGCCAGGGGCAGTCTTCTGCCAACGAGCAGTACTTC; CDR3: CASSQGQSSANEQYF
D: TRBD2; size: NA; J: TRBJ2-5; V: TRBV7-6; DNA: TGTGCCAGCGGGGGAGGGGCCGAGACCCAGTACTTC; CDR3: CASGGGAETQYF
D: TRBD1; size: few; J: TRBJ2-3; V: TRBV10-3; DNA: TGTGCCATCAGGCCCCAGGGGGTAGGCACAGATACGCAGTATTTT; CDR3: CAIRPQGVGTDTQYF
D: NA; size: NA; J: TRBJ2-5; V: TRBV6-5; DNA: TGTGCCAGCAGTTACGTCCCGACTAGTTACGAGACCCAGTACTTC; CDR3: CASSYVPTSYETQYF
D: NA; size: few; J: TRBJ2-7; V: TRBV15; DNA: TGTGCCACCAGCAGAGAAATGGGGGCTAGCGGTGGGAGCTCCTACGAGCAGTACTTC; CDR3: CATSREMGASGGSSYEQYF
D: NA; size: NA; J: TRBJ2-3; V: TRBV7-2; DNA: TGTGCCAGCAGCGTCTCAAACCTACCATCGCAGTATTTT; CDR3: CASSVSNLPSQYF
D: NA; size: NA; J: TRBJ1-4; V: TRBV5-1; DNA: TGCGCCAGCAGCCCTACAGGAATGACTAATGAAAAACTGTTTTTT; CDR3: CASSPTGMTNEKLFF
D: TRBD1; size: NA; J: TRBJ1-2; V: TRBV4-1; DNA: TGCGCCAGCAGCCAACCGACGACAGGGAACTATGGCTACACCTTC; CDR3: CASSQPTTGNYGYTF
D: NA; size: few; J: TRBJ1-2; V: TRBV12-3/TRBV12-4; DNA: TGTGCCAGCACCACAAGGTTGTTCTTGAGAGGCTACACCTTC; CDR3: CASTTRLFLRGYTF
D: TRBD1; size: NA; J: TRBJ2-1; V: TRBV20-1; DNA: TGCAGTGCTAGAGGGTACCTCTTGGGACAGGGATTTATTCCGGACGAGCAGTTCTTC; CDR3: CSARGYLLGQGFIPDEQFF
D: NA; size: many; J: TRBJ2-7; V: TRBV11-1; DNA: TGTGCCAGCAGCGTAATAACAGGGTCGGAGCAGTACTTC; CDR3: CASSVITGSEQYF
D: NA; size: few; J: TRBJ2-7; V: TRBV29-1; DNA: TGCAGCGTTGAAGAACTAGGGGCGGGTACCTACGAGCAGTACTTC; CDR3: CSVEELGAGTYEQYF
D: NA; size: NA; J: TRBJ2-1; V: TRBV28; DNA: TGTGCCAGCAGTTTATTACCGAGACCCCGACAGGACTACAATGAGCAGTTCTTC; CDR3: CASSLLPRPRQDYNEQFF
D: NA; size: once; J: TRBJ2-2; V: TRBV10-3; DNA: TGTGCCATCAGTTTTGACAGACCTGACACCGGGGAGCTGTTTTTT; CDR3: CAISFDRPDTGELFF
D: NA; size: NA; J: TRBJ2-1; V: TRBV7-6; DNA: TGTGCCAGCAGCCTAGGGCCAGGAGCGAATGAGCAGTTCTTC; CDR3: CASSLGPGANEQFF
D: TRBD1; size: few; J: TRBJ2-1; V: TRBV2; DNA: TGTGCCAGCGTCCGGGACAGGGGATTCAATGAGCAGTTCTTC; CDR3: CASVRDRGFNEQFF
D: TRBD2; size: NA; J: TRBJ2-5; V: TRBV29-1; DNA: TGCAGCGTTGAAGAACTAGCGGGGAAACAAGAGACCCAGTACTTC; CDR3: CSVEELAGKQETQYF
D: NA; size: NA; J: TRBJ2-5; V: TRBV7-2; DNA: TGTGCCAGCAGCTTAGGAGGGTGGAGTCAAGAGACCCAGTACTTC; CDR3: CASSLGGWSQETQYF